This T cell receptor beta chain was sequenced in a study of blood T cell repertoires in COVID-19. Study information: PBMCs, B-cell-depleted T cells, or T cells provided the cDNA or gDNA that made up the material.

Trimming took off 3 bases at V and 7 bases at J, with 15 bases between the two ends. This CDR3 has 13 amino acids. The germline V gene has CDR1 GTSNPN and CDR2 SVGIG (reference sequence). This clone was recorded a few times. Per the original data handling: Counts of nucleated cells, estimated from reference gene primer amplification, were obtained. TCRdb keeps only in-frame clones here, not all; method: immunoSEQ multiplex PCR. That table supplies the V and J calls and clone size; D and trimming were determined from the DNA. The table lists about 100,000 clones, around four fifths of them singletons. The gene calls are TRBV30 and TRBJ2-5; a weak D match, TRBD2 (5 bases). The sequence was obtained from a man aged 50 to 59 with active or convalescent COVID-19. The sequencing input was peripheral blood. CDR3 in amino acids: CAWRLGWAGTQYF. The CDR3 nucleotides are TGTGCCTGGAGGCTGGGGTGGGCGGGGACCCAGTACTTC.